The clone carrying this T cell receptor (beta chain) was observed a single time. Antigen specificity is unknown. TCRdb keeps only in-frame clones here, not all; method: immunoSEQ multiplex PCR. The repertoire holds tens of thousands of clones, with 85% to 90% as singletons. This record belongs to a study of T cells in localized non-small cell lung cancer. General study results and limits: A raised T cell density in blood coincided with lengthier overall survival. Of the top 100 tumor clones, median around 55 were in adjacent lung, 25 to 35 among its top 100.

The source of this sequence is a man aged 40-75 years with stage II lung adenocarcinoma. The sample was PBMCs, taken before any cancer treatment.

Written as DNA, the CDR3 is TGCAGCGCTGTAGGACTAGCGGGTTGGGAAGAGACCCAGTACTTC. Protein: CSAVGLAGWEETQYF. The V gene is TRBV29-1, the J gene TRBJ2-5, with 11 bases aligning to TRBD2. With 7 bases clipped from V and 3 bases from J, the junction kept 10 bases outside the gene matches. This CDR3 contains 15 residues. Germline V gives CDR1 SQVTM, CDR2 ANQGSEA. The variable domain in full, completed from reference TRBV29-1 and TRBJ2-5, reads SAVISQKPSRDICQRGTSLTIQCQVDSQVTMMFWYRQQPGQSLTLIATANQGSEATYESGFVIDKFPISRPNLTFSTLTVSNMSPEDSSIYLCSAVGLAGWEETQYFGPGTRLLVL.